This T cell receptor (beta chain) was identified during a study of shared clonotypes between healthy human individuals. CD45RO-negative CD8 cells positively selected for CCR7 made up the naive population, which excluded terminally differentiated effector memory CD45RA+ cells. Study-level results: Larger estimated richness was generally seen in naive subsets than in memory subsets. The sole specimen, blood, was sampled, and tissue repertoires likely differ.

A remark on this clone: Its matching antigen is unknown.

Libraries were prepared by immunoSEQ multiplex PCR; TCRdb keeps only in-frame clonotypes and omits some of them. Of 2 million to 2.5 million clones listed, about 95% are singletons. What was sequenced was naive CD8+ T cells sorted from blood. The clonotype was recovered from a man younger than 35 in good health.

For the CDR3, the DNA is TGTGCCAGCAGTGAAGATCTCTGGGCAGAAATGGCCTACGAGCAGTACTTC. Translating it yields CASSEDLWAEMAYEQYF. The chain is built from TRBV6-1 and TRBJ2-7; D uncertain. Germline V gene data show CDR1 as MNHNS and CDR2 as SASEGT. Trimming removed 1 base at V and 2 bases at J, with 18 bases between. The CDR3 is made up of 17 amino acids.